This T cell receptor (beta chain) derives from a study of early T cells in non-severe SARS-CoV-2 infection. This clonotype appeared a few times. This CDR3 region has 14 residues. The V end lost 6 bases, the J end lost 10 bases, and 16 bases lay between the germline ends. Each CDR3 protein is one row after TCRdb ran MiXCR on the 5' RACE reads. This table holds tens of thousands of distinct CDR3 sequences, 9.3% found once. Sequenced input: whole blood. The TCR comes from an adult who was a healthcare worker with PCR-confirmed SARS-CoV-2 infection or an uninfected control (not recorded which). The chain has TRBV12-3 or TRBV12-4 and TRBJ1-6; D remains ambiguous. The CDR3 bases are TGTGCCAGCAGCCCTTCGATCCGTGGGTCACCCCTCCACTTT. Amino acids: CASSPSIRGSPLHF.